The entry below describes one T cell receptor beta chain. The data were taken from a study of control samples from healthy donors and cancer patients. The CDR3 is 15 residues long. Trimming stripped 0 bases from V and 5 bases from J, with 10 bases between. Germline assignment: CDR1 PRHDT and CDR2 FYEKMQ (reference sequence). Sequencing used immunoSEQ multiplex PCR; TCRdb keeps in-frame clones, though not all of them. The sample includes 130,000 or so clones, 88% of them seen just once. This TCR came from a man aged 50 to 59 in good health. This chain joins TRBV13 and TRBJ1-4; D is possibly TRBD1 (6 bases). Specimen: blood. CDR3 amino acids: CASSLGAQGNEKLFF. The DNA of the CDR3 is TGTGCCAGCAGCTTAGGGGCGCAGGGGAATGAAAAACTGTTTTTT.